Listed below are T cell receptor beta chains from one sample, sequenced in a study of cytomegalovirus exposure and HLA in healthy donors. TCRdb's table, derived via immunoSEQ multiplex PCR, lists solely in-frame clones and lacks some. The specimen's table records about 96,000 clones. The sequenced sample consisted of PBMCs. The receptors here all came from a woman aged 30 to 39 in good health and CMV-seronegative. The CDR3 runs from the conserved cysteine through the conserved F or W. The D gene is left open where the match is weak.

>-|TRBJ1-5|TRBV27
CASSPQVGDGQPQHF
TGTGCCAGCAGTCCGCAGGTAGGGGATGGCCAGCCCCAGCATTTT
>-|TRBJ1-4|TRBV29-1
CSVSGGNEKLFF
TGCAGCGTTTCCGGCGGGAATGAAAAACTGTTTTTT
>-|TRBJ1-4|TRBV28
CASSLQGLIEKLFF
TGTGCCAGCAGTCTCCAGGGACTGATCGAAAAACTGTTTTTT
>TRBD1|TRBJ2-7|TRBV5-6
CASSQGASYEQYF
TGTGCCAGCAGCCAGGGGGCCTCCTACGAGCAGTACTTC
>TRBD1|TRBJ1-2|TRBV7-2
CASSPGGGQGHGYTF
TGTGCCAGCAGCCCAGGAGGAGGACAGGGGCATGGCTACACCTTC
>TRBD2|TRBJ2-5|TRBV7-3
CASSLAGAGGTQYF
TGTGCCAGCAGCTTAGCGGGGGCGGGGGGGACCCAGTACTTC
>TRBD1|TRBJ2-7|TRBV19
CASSIEDRTIYEQYF
TGTGCCAGTAGTATCGAGGACAGGACCATCTACGAGCAGTACTTC
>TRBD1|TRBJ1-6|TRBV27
CASSFNPGGSYNSPLHF
TGTGCCAGCAGTTTTAACCCAGGGGGCTCCTATAATTCACCCCTCCACTTT
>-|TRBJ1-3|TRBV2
CASSPSRGSGNTIYF
TGTGCCAGCAGCCCCAGCAGGGGCTCTGGAAACACCATATATTTT
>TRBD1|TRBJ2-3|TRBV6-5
CASSYRDSTQYF
TGTGCCAGCAGTTACAGGGACAGCACGCAGTATTTT
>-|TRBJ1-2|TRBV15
CATSYSGLGKRGRGYTF
TGTGCCACCAGCTACTCGGGGCTGGGGAAAAGGGGGAGAGGCTACACCTTC
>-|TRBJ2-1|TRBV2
CASSRLVNEQFF
TGTGCCAGCAGTCGACTCGTCAATGAGCAGTTCTTC
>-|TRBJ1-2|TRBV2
CASSATNYGYTF
TGTGCCAGCAGTGCTACTAACTATGGCTACACCTTC
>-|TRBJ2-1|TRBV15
CATSRHWNEQFF
TGTGCCACCAGCAGGCACTGGAATGAGCAGTTCTTC
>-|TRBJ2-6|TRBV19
CASSIEFGQGTANVLTF
TGTGCCAGTAGTATAGAGTTTGGGCAGGGAACCGCCAACGTCCTGACTTTC
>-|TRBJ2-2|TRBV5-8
CASSFEGGHNTGELFF
TGTGCCAGCAGCTTCGAGGGGGGGCACAACACCGGGGAGCTGTTTTTT
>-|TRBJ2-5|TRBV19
CASSTGIKVEETQYF
TGTGCCAGTAGTACCGGGATCAAGGTTGAAGAGACCCAGTACTTC
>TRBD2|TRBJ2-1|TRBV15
CATLRGVGKDEQFF
TGTGCCACTCTCCGGGGGGTGGGGAAGGATGAGCAGTTCTTC
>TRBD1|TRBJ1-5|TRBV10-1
CASSESIPIICRTGPLRVNQPQHF
TGCGCCAGCAGTGAGTCCATTCCCATAATTTGCCGGACAGGGCCCTTGAGAGTCAATCAGCCCCAGCATTTT
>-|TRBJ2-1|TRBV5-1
CASSLVVSTTYNEQFF
TGCGCCAGCAGCTTGGTGGTTAGCACTACCTACAATGAGCAGTTCTTC
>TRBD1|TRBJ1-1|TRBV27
CASSTWDRGNTEAFF
TGTGCCAGCAGTACCTGGGACAGGGGAAACACTGAAGCTTTCTTT
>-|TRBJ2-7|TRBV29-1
CSVVTGLSYEQYF
TGCAGCGTTGTGACAGGCCTTTCCTACGAGCAGTACTTC
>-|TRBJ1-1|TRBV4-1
CASSQVRGSTEAFF
TGCGCCAGCAGCCAAGTCAGGGGAAGCACTGAAGCTTTCTTT
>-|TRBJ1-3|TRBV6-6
CATSGSGNTIYF
TGTGCCACCTCGGGCTCTGGAAACACCATATATTTT
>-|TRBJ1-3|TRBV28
CASTIVARRNTIYF
TGTGCCAGCACCATAGTGGCGAGGAGAAACACCATATATTTT
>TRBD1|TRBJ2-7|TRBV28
CASSPHPDRRIEQYF
TGTGCCAGCAGTCCGCACCCGGACAGGCGGATCGAGCAGTACTTC
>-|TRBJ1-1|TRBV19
CASSTPGERTEAFF
TGTGCCAGTAGTACCCCCGGAGAAAGGACTGAAGCTTTCTTT
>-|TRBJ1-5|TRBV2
CASRRVLSNQPQHF
TGTGCCAGCAGGAGGGTCCTTAGCAATCAGCCCCAGCATTTT
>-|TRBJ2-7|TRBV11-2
CASSLGGGYEQYF
TGTGCCAGCAGCTTAGGAGGGGGATACGAGCAGTACTTC
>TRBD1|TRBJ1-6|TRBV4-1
CASSLGQGKWSYNSPLHF
TGCGCCAGCAGCCTCGGACAGGGAAAATGGTCCTATAATTCACCCCTCCACTTT
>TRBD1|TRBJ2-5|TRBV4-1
CASSPTNRGQETQYF
TGCGCCAGCAGCCCGACCAACAGGGGCCAAGAGACCCAGTACTTC